Shown below are 8 T cell receptor beta chains from a single sample sequenced in a study of blood T cells in healthy people across ages. Primed by a sample-barcoded 5' primer and a J-beta primer mix, a second PCR proceeded for roughly 6 to 12 cycles. TCRdb reprocessed the 5' RACE reads via MiXCR and lists one record per CDR3 protein. The sample lists 800,000 or so distinct CDR3 sequences, about 46% occurring once. Sequencing was done on a sample of blood. The receptors were gathered from an elderly man in good health.

The V call is TRBV12-3 or TRBV12-4, the J call TRBJ2-3, with unresolved D. The V end was cut by 5 bases, the J end by 4 bases, with 7 bases between. The CDR3 is 12 amino acids. The CDR3 DNA reads TGTGCCAGCAGTGTGCGCGCAGATACGCAGTATTTT. Encoded protein: CASSVRADTQYF.

The V gene is TRBV7-3, the J gene TRBJ2-4, with TRBD1 matching 8 bases. TRBJ2-5 matches the DNA end more closely, so the J call is doubtful. The germline V gene has CDR1 SGHTA and CDR2 FQGTGA. The CDR3 totals 16 residues. CDR3 loop: CASSLTLAGGRETQYF. Written as DNA, the CDR3 is TGTGCCAGCAGCTTAACGTTGGCAGGGGGCAGAGAGACCCAGTACTTC.

Notes on this clonotype: With only one base between it and a far larger clone, this is likely a read error. The CDR3: CASSHDLRDEQYF. CDR3 DNA sequence: TGCGCCAGCAGCCATGATCTTCGAGACGAGCAGTACTTC. The gene calls are TRBV4-3 and TRBJ2-5, with unresolved D. The J call could be wrong; TRBJ2-7 is a better fit for the DNA end. The germline V gene encodes CDR1 LGHNA and CDR2 YSLEER. The CDR3 runs 13 residues.

The chain has TRBV20-1 and TRBJ2-2; TRBD2 agrees at 10 bases. V was clipped by 4 bases and J by 4 bases; unmatched bases: 15. CDR3 length equals 18 residues. CDR1 DFQATT and CDR2 SNEGSKA come from the germline V gene (reference sequence). The DNA of the CDR3 is TGCAGTGCTACCGGTTTGGTAGCGGGAGGCTTGGGCACCGGGGAGCTGTTTTTT. Its protein product is CSATGLVAGGLGTGELFF.

The chain combines TRBV4-1 with TRBJ1-5; 8 bases are shared with TRBD1. The CDR3 loop spans 17 amino acids. CDR1 MGHRA and CDR2 YSYEKL come from the germline V gene. V gave up 4 bases and J gave up 7 bases; unmatched junction bases: 15. The CDR3 nucleotides read TGCGCCAGCAGCCCCCGACCCCCGGACAGGGATAAACAGCCCCAGCATTTT. Translating gives CASSPRPPDRDKQPQHF.

The chain recombines TRBV2 with TRBJ2-1, with 8 positions matching TRBD1. V lost 8 bases and J lost 3; bases outside the gene matches: 3. Germline V gene data show CDR1 as SNHLY and CDR2 as FYNNEI. CDR3 size: 13 residues. The CDR3 DNA is TGTGCCAGCTGGACAGGGATCTACAATGAGCAGTTCTTC. Translation gives CASWTGIYNEQFF.

This clonotype showed up just a few times. This chain uses TRBV7-2 with TRBJ2-4, with no clear D. Germline values: CDR1 SGHTA, CDR2 FQGNSA. The V end lost 5 bases, the J end lost 6 bases, and 8 bases lay between the germline ends. The CDR3 has 12 amino acids. This CDR3 reads CASSSRINIQYF. The DNA for the CDR3 is TGTGCCAGCAGCAGCCGGATAAACATTCAGTACTTC. The full variable domain, completed using reference TRBV7-2 and TRBJ2-4, is GAGVSQSPSNKVTEKGKDVELRCDPISGHTALYWYRQSLGQGLEFLIYFQGNSAPDKSGLPSDRFSAERTGGSVSTLTIQRTQQEDSAVYLCASSSRINIQYFGAGTRLSVL.

The chain couples TRBV12-3 or TRBV12-4 to TRBJ2-5, with D tentatively TRBD1 (6 bases). The CDR3 loop spans 15 amino acids. The V end lost 5 bases, the J end lost 4 bases, and 17 bases lay between the germline ends. CDR3 sequence: CASSPPPTGRETQYF. The CDR3, as DNA: TGTGCCAGCAGTCCCCCTCCGACAGGTCGAGAGACCCAGTACTTC.